This entry is about one T cell receptor (beta chain). This entry is derived from a study of cytotoxic CD8 clonotypes in ibrutinib-treated CLL. Repertoires were generated with immunoSEQ multiplex PCR, while TCRdb's copy carries only in-frame clones and drops some. This sample has about 130,000 clones, with roughly 88% found just once. Per the germline V gene, CDR1 is SGHTA and CDR2 is FQGTGA. The V segment lost 4 bases and the J segment 1 base; nucleotides outside the gene matches: 8. This CDR3 spans 16 amino acids. Sequenced material: PBMCs, taken after 24 months of ibrutinib treatment. The sequence was collected from a human donor with chronic lymphocytic leukemia. The chain combines TRBV7-3 with TRBJ2-3; 7 bases match TRBD1. CDR3 sequence reads: CASSSHRGRGTDTQYF. CDR3 DNA: TGTGCCAGCAGCTCCCACAGGGGCAGGGGCACAGATACGCAGTATTTT.